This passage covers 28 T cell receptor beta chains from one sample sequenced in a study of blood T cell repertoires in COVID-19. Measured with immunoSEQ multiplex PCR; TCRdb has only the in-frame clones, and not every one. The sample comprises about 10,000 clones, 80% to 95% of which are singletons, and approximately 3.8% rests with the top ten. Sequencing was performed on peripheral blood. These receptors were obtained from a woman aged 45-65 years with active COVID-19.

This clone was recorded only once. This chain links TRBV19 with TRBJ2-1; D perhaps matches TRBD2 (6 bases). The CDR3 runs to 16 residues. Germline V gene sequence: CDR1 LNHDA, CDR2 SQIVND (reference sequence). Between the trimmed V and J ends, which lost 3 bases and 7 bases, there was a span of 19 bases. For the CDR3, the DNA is TGTGCCAGTAGTATGTTCCTAGCGCCCAGCAAGAATGAGCAGTTCTTC. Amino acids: CASSMFLAPSKNEQFF.

The CDR3 loop is CASRQEISTDTQYF. In nucleotides, the CDR3 is TGTGCCAGCAGACAGGAGATATCCACAGATACGCAGTATTTT. The chain is built from TRBV28 and TRBJ2-3, with D perhaps matching TRBD1 (5 bases). Trimming took off 6 bases at V and 2 bases at J, with 12 bases between the two ends. This CDR3 contains 14 residues. Germline assignment: CDR1 MDHEN and CDR2 SYDVKM. Variable domain in full (rest from reference TRBV28 and TRBJ2-3): DVKVTQSSRYLVKRTGEKVFLECVQDMDHENMFWYRQDPGLGLRLIYFSYDVKMKEKGDIPEGYSVSREKKERFSLILESASTNQTSMYLCASRQEISTDTQYFGPGTRLTVL.

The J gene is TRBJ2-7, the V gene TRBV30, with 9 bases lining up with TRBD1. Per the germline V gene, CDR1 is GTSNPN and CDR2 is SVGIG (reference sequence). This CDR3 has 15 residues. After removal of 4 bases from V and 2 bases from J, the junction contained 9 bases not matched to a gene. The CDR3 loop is CAWNPPGQGAYEQYF. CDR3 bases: TGTGCCTGGAACCCCCCGGGACAGGGCGCCTACGAGCAGTACTTC.

The CDR3 reads CASRPRTGELFF. The DNA for the CDR3 is TGTGCCAGCAGGCCGCGCACCGGGGAGCTGTTTTTT. The chain joins TRBV6-6 to TRBJ2-2; no clear D. Per the germline V gene, CDR1 is MNHNY and CDR2 is SVGAGI (reference sequence). The CDR3 totals 12 residues. The ends were cut back, 6 bases at V and 4 bases at J, with 6 bases in the middle.

CDR3 protein: CASSPPDRGNIQYF. CDR3 DNA: TGTGCCAGCAGCCCTCCTGACAGGGGCAACATTCAGTACTTC. The gene calls are TRBV9 and TRBJ2-4, with 8 bases aligning to TRBD1. The V and J ends lost 4 bases and 7 bases, in that order; junction bases with no gene match: 7. CDR3 length: 14 amino acids. Germline lookup yields CDR1 SGDLS and CDR2 YYNGEE.

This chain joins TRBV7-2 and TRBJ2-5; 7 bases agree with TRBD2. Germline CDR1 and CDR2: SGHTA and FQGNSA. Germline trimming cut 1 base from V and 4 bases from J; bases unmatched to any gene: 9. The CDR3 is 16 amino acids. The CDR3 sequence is CASSLVGGSRTETQYF. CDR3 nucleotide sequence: TGTGCCAGCAGCTTAGTTGGCGGGAGTCGAACAGAGACCCAGTACTTC.

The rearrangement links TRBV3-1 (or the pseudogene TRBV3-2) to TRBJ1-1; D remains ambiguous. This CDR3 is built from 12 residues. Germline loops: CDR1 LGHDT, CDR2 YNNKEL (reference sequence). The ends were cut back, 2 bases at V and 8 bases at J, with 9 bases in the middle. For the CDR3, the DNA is TGTGCCAGCAGCCAACCGTCCGGGGAAGCTTTCTTT. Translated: CASSQPSGEAFF.

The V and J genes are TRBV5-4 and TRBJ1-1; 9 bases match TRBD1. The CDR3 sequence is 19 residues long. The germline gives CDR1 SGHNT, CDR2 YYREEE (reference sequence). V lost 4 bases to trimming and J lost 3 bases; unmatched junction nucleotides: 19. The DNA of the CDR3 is TGTGCCAGCAGCGTGAGGCCGCGGCGGCTGACAGGGGGAGACACTGAAGCTTTCTTT. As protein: CASSVRPRRLTGGDTEAFF.

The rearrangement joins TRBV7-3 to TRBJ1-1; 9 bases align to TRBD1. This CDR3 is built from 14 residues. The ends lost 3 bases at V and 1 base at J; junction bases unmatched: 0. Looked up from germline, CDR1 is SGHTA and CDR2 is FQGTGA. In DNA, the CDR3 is TGTGCCAGCAGCTTGGGACAGGGGAACACTGAAGCTTTCTTT. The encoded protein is CASSLGQGNTEAFF.

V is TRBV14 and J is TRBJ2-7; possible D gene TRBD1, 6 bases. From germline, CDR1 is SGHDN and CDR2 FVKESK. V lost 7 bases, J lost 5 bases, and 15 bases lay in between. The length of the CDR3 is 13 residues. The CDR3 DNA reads TGTGCCAGCAAAGAGCCAGGGGACCACGAGCAGTACTTC. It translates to CASKEPGDHEQYF.

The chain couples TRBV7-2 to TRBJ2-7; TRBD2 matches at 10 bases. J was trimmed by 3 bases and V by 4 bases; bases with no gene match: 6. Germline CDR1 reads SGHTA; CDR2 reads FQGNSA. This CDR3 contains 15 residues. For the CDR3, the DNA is TGTGCCAGCAGCTCAACTAGCGGGACCCTCTACGAGCAGTACTTC. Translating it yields CASSSTSGTLYEQYF.

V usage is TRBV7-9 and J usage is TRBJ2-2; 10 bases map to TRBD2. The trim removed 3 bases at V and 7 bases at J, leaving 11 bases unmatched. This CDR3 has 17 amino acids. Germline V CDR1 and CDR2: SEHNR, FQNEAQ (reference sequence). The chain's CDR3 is CASSFSPAGGTGGELFF. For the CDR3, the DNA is TGTGCCAGCAGCTTTTCCCCAGCGGGAGGGACGGGCGGGGAGCTGTTTTTT.

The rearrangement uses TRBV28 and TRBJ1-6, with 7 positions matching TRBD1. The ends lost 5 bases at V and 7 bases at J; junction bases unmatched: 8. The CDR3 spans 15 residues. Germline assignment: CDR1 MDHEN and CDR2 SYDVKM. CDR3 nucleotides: TGTGCCAGCAGTCTCCCGGGACAGCCAAATTCACCCCTCCACTTT. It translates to CASSLPGQPNSPLHF.

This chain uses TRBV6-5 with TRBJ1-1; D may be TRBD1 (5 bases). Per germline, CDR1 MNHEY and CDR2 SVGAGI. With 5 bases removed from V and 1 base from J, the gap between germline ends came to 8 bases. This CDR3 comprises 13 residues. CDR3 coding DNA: TGTGCCAGCAGTCTTCAGGGGAACACTGAAGCTTTCTTT. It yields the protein CASSLQGNTEAFF.

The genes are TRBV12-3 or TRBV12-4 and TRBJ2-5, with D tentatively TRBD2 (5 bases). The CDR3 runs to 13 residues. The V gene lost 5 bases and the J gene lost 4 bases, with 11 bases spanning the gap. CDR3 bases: TGTGCCAGCAGTCCGGGGTCGGGAGAGACCCAGTACTTC. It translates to CASSPGSGETQYF.

The CDR3 nucleotides read TGTGCCAGCTCACCCTCGGATGCGGGCAATCAGCCCCAGCATTTT. Protein sequence: CASSPSDAGNQPQHF. This sequence joins TRBV18 and TRBJ1-5; no firm D call. V was shortened by 3 bases and J by 2 bases, with 11 bases between the two germline ends. The CDR3 has 15 amino acids. The germline V gene has CDR1 KGHSH and CDR2 LQKENI. The full variable domain, rest sourced from reference TRBV18 and TRBJ1-5, is NAGVMQNPRHLVRRRGQEARLRCSPMKGHSHVYWYRQLPEEGLKFMVYLQKENIIDESGMPKERFSAEFPKEGPSILRIQQVVRGDSAAYFCASSPSDAGNQPQHFGDGTRLSIL.

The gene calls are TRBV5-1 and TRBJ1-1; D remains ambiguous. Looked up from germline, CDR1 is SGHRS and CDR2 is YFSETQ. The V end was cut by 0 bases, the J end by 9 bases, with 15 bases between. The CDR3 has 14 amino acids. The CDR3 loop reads CASSLAGRGSKAFF. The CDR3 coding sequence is TGCGCCAGCAGCTTGGCCGGGCGAGGGTCCAAAGCTTTCTTT.

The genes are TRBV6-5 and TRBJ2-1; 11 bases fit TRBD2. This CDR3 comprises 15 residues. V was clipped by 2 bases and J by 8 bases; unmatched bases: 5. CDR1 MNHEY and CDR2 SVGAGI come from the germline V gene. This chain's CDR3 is CASSYIAGGPHEQFF. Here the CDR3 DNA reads TGTGCCAGCAGTTACATAGCGGGAGGGCCGCATGAGCAGTTCTTC.

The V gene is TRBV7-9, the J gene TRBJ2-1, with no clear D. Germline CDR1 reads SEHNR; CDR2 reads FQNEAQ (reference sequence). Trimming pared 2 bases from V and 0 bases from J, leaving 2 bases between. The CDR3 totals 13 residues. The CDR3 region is CASSLRSYNEQFF. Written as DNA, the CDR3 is TGTGCCAGCAGCTTACGCTCCTACAATGAGCAGTTCTTC.

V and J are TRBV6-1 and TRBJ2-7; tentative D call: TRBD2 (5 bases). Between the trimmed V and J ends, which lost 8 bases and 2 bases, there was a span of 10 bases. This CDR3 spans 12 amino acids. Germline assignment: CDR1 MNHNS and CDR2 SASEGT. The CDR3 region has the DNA TGTGCCAGCCGGGATGAAACCTACGAGCAGTACTTC. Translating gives CASRDETYEQYF.

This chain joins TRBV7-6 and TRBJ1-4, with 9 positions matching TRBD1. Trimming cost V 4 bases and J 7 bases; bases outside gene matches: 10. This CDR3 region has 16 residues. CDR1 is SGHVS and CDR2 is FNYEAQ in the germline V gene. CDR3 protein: CASSSPRGTGSEKLFF. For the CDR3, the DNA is TGTGCCAGCAGCTCCCCGCGGGGGACAGGGAGTGAAAAACTGTTTTTT.

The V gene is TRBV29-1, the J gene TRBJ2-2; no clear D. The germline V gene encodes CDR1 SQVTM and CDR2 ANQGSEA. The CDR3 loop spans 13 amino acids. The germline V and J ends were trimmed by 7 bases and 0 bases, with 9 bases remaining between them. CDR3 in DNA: TGCAGCGCCGAGAGCCCGAACACCGGGGAGCTGTTTTTT. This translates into CSAESPNTGELFF.

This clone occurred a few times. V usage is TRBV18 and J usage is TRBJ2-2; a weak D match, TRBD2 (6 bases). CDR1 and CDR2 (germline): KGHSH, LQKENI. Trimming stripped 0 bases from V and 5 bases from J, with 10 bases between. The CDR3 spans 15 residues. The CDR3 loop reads CASSPPAGSTGELFF. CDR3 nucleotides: TGTGCCAGCTCACCACCGGCGGGAAGTACCGGGGAGCTGTTTTTT.

CDR3 loop: CASSLETGNEKLFF. The CDR3 DNA sequence: TGCGCCAGCAGCCTCGAGACAGGGAATGAAAAACTGTTTTTT. This chain connects TRBV5-1 to TRBJ1-4; the match to TRBD1 covers 7 bases. CDR1 is SGHRS and CDR2 is YFSETQ in the germline V gene. The trim removed 4 bases at V and 5 bases at J, leaving 5 bases unmatched. The CDR3 covers 14 residues.

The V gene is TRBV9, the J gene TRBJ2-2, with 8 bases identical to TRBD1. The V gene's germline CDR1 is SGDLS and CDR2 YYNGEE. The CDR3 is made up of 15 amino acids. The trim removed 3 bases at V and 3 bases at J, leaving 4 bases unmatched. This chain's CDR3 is CASSGGDRHTGELFF. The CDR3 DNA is TGTGCCAGCAGCGGGGGGGACAGGCACACCGGGGAGCTGTTTTTT.

CDR3 loop: CAIRASGGPYNEQFF. CDR3 nucleotide sequence: TGTGCCATCAGGGCTAGCGGGGGCCCTTACAATGAGCAGTTCTTC. This chain links TRBV10-3 with TRBJ2-1, with TRBD2 identical over 10 bases. V lost 6 bases, J lost 4 bases, and 6 bases stayed unmatched. Per germline, CDR1 ENHRY and CDR2 SYGVKD. The CDR3 is 15 residues long.

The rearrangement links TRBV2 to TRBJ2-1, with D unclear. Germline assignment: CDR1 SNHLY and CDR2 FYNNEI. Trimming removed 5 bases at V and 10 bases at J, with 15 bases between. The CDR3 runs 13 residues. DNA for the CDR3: TGTGCCAGCAGTCCCCGGGTCGTAGCAGAGCAGTTCTTC. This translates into CASSPRVVAEQFF.

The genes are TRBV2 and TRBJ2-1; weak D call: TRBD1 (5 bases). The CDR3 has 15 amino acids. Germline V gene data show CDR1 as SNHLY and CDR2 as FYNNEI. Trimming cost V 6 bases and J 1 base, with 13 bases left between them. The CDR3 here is CASRPGLRSYNEQFF. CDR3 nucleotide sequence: TGTGCCAGCAGACCAGGGTTACGGTCCTACAATGAGCAGTTCTTC. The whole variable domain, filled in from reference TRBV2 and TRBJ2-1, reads EPEVTQTPSHQVTQMGQEVILRCVPISNHLYFYWYRQILGQKVEFLVSFYNNEISEKSEIFDDQFSVERPDGSNFTLKIRSTKLEDSAMYFCASRPGLRSYNEQFFGPGTRLTVL.